This T cell receptor beta chain comes out of a study of T cells in Graves' hyperthyroidism and ophthalmopathy. The study's findings and limits: In the blood, most expanded thyroid clonotypes above 0.001 appeared as well.

The CDR3 length is 13 residues. V lost 4 bases to trimming and J lost 5 bases, with 8 bases between them. The V gene's germline CDR1 is MGHDK and CDR2 SYGVNS. For this clonotype: Its antigen remains unknown.

Patients were excluded for uncontrolled infection, other autoimmune disease, pregnancy or lactation. Thyroid ultrasound and orbital computed tomography, with clinical symptoms and serum thyroxine and TRAb, informed diagnoses. From RNA transcripts, TCR beta CDR3 regions were amplified. RT-PCR in the first round (using the HTBI primer set) targeted the TCR CDR3. TCRdb recomputed calls from the multiplex PCR reads with MiXCR, one row per CDR3 protein. The profile covers fewer than 750,000 distinct CDR3 sequences, with around 15% appearing a single time and approximately 12% taken by the ten largest. This sequence was found in a woman aged 45-59 years with Graves' ophthalmopathy. The sample comprised blood. The genes are TRBV25-1 and TRBJ2-2, with D uncertain. The CDR3: CASSARETGELFF. Written as DNA, the CDR3 is TGTGCCAGCAGTGCCAGAGAAACCGGGGAGCTGTTTTTT.